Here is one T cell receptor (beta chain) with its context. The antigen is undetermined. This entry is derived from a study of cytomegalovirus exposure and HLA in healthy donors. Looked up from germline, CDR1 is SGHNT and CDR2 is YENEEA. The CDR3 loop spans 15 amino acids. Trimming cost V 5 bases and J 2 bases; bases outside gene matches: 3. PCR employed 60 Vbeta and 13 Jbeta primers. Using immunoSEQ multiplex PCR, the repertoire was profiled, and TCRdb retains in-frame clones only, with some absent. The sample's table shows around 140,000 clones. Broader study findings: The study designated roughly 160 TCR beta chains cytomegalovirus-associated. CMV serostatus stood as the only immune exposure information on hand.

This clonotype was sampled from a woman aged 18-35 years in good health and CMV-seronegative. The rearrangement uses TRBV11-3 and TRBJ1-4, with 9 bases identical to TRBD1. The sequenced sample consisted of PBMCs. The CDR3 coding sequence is TGTGCCAGCAGCCAAACAGGGGGCACTAATGAAAAACTGTTTTTT. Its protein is CASSQTGGTNEKLFF.